This TCR beta chain was found in a study of shared clonotypes between healthy human individuals. The naive CD8 subset, CD45RO-negative cells positively selected for CCR7, excluded terminally differentiated effector memory CD45RA+ cells. CDR3 size: 16 residues. V lost 3 bases, J lost 0 bases, and 16 bases lay in between. CDR1 SGDLS and CDR2 YYNGEE come from the germline V gene. Profiled with immunoSEQ multiplex PCR; TCRdb holds only in-frame clones, not every one. This table has 750,000 to 1,000,000 clones, 90% to 95% appearing once. This sequence originates from a man aged 25 to 40 in good health. Specimen: naive CD8+ T cells sorted from blood. The chain links TRBV9 to TRBJ2-7, with D perhaps given as TRBD1 or TRBD2 (5 bases each). CDR3 nucleotide sequence: TGTGCCAGCAGCGGCAATGCCGGGACCGACTCCTACGAGCAGTACTTC. Encoded protein: CASSGNAGTDSYEQYF. The whole variable domain, filled in from reference TRBV9 and TRBJ2-7, reads DSGVTQTPKHLITATGQRVTLRCSPRSGDLSVYWYQQSLDQGLQFLIQYYNGEERAKGNILERFSAQQFPDLHSELNLSSLELGDSALYFCASSGNAGTDSYEQYFGPGTRLTVT.